This T cell receptor beta chain came from a study of blood T cells in healthy people across ages. It was with a sample-barcoded 5' primer and a J-beta primer mix that a second PCR of about 6 to 11 cycles was run. TCRdb itself ran the 5' RACE reads through MiXCR, one entry per CDR3 protein. The sample records around 940,000 distinct CDR3 sequences, about 53% being singletons. In each sample, at least 6.5 million PBMCs were isolated. Per the germline V gene, CDR1 is MDHEN and CDR2 is SYDVKM. The V end lost 3 bases, the J end lost 6 bases, and 15 bases lay between the germline ends. The CDR3 length is 14 residues.

Sequencing input: blood. The chain combines TRBV28 with TRBJ2-7; unclear D gene. The TCR was taken from a woman aged 55-75 years in good health. The CDR3 DNA reads TGTGCCAGCAGTTTCTCACGGTCGTCGTGCGAGCAGTACTTC. This codes for CASSFSRSSCEQYF.